Below are 28 T cell receptor beta chains sequenced from a single sample in a study of cytomegalovirus exposure and HLA in healthy donors. Primers: 60 Vbeta forward and 13 Jbeta reverse. Measured with immunoSEQ multiplex PCR; TCRdb has only the in-frame clones, and not every one. The sample has 200,000 to 250,000 clones, around 85% seen once. Source material: PBMCs. Receptor source: a girl aged 2-10 years in good health and CMV-seronegative.

The chain links TRBV4-2 to TRBJ1-3; D unresolved. The length of the CDR3 is 15 residues. Germline lookup yields CDR1 LGHNA and CDR2 YNFKEQ. V lost 2 bases to trimming and J lost 0 bases, with 8 bases between them. CDR3 sequence reads: CASSQLWSSGNTIYF. CDR3 nucleotide sequence: TGTGCCAGCAGCCAACTGTGGAGCTCTGGAAACACCATATATTTT.

The chain combines TRBV2 with TRBJ2-1; 10 nucleotides line up with TRBD2. The CDR3 length is 15 residues. Germline V gives CDR1 SNHLY, CDR2 FYNNEI. Trimming at V came to 7 bases and at J to 9 bases, leaving 12 bases not matched to a gene. CDR3 DNA: TGTGCCAGCACGCTAGCGGGGGCCCGCCTAGGTGAGCAGTTCTTC. The encoded protein is CASTLAGARLGEQFF.

This chain links TRBV30 with TRBJ2-1; TRBD2 might be the D (5 bases). Germline CDR1 and CDR2: GTSNPN and SVGIG (reference sequence). CDR3 length equals 13 residues. The V and J ends lost 3 bases and 3 bases respectively, with 9 bases between them. In DNA form, the CDR3 reads TGTGCCTGGAGGCGAGGGTTCTACAATGAGCAGTTCTTC. Translated: CAWRRGFYNEQFF.

The rearrangement joins TRBV6-4 to TRBJ2-3, with 8 bases lining up with TRBD1. V lost 4 bases to trimming and J lost 1 base; unmatched junction nucleotides: 1. Germline V gene sequence: CDR1 MRHNA, CDR2 SNTAGT. This CDR3 spans 14 amino acids. The CDR3 nucleotides are TGTGCCAGCAGTGGGGGACAGGGCACAGATACGCAGTATTTT. This codes for CASSGGQGTDTQYF.

The gene calls are TRBV4-1 and TRBJ2-3; TRBD2 aligns across 7 bases. The CDR3 is made up of 19 amino acids. Trimming took 4 bases from V and 3 from J; bases not matched to a gene: 19. Germline CDR1 and CDR2: MGHRA and YSYEKL. The CDR3 is CASSLYNIRTGGGTDTQYF. The CDR3 DNA sequence: TGCGCCAGCAGCCTATATAACATTCGTACGGGGGGAGGTACAGATACGCAGTATTTT.

The chain recombines TRBV5-1 with TRBJ2-5; D is possibly TRBD1 (5 bases). Germline CDR1 reads SGHRS; CDR2 reads YFSETQ. Trimming removed 0 bases from V and 4 bases from J, with 16 bases in between. The CDR3 is 16 residues long. In DNA form, the CDR3 reads TGCGCCAGCAGCTTGGGTTCAGGGTCCCTAGGAGAGACCCAGTACTTC. It codes for CASSLGSGSLGETQYF.

The gene calls are TRBV13 and TRBJ1-2; D remains unclear. The germline gives CDR1 PRHDT, CDR2 FYEKMQ (reference sequence). CDR3 length equals 12 residues. The germline V and J ends were trimmed by 5 bases and 1 base, with 5 bases remaining between them. The CDR3 DNA reads as TGTGCCAGCAGCGCGCGTAACTATGGCTACACCTTC. This gives the protein CASSARNYGYTF.

The rearrangement joins TRBV27 to TRBJ2-7; D perhaps matches TRBD2 (5 bases). V was shortened by 3 bases and J by 3 bases, with 12 bases between the two germline ends. Germline V CDR1 and CDR2: MNHEY, SMNVEV (reference sequence). The CDR3 sequence is 14 residues long. The CDR3 is CASSFGSEGYEQYF. The CDR3, as DNA: TGTGCCAGCAGTTTTGGTAGCGAGGGCTACGAGCAGTACTTC.

This chain joins TRBV4-1 and TRBJ1-3; 7 nucleotides line up with TRBD1. Germline V CDR1 and CDR2: MGHRA, YSYEKL. J gave up 0 bases and V 3 bases, and 5 bases lay outside the gene matches. The CDR3 runs 16 residues. This CDR3 reads CASSQEGQSSGNTIYF. Written as DNA, the CDR3 is TGCGCCAGCAGCCAGGAGGGACAGAGCTCTGGAAACACCATATATTTT.

This clone occurred once. This chain links TRBV6-5 with TRBJ2-2, with a possible D match to TRBD1 (6 bases). The CDR3 totals 14 residues. Looked up from germline, CDR1 is MNHEY and CDR2 is SVGAGI. V gave up 7 bases and J gave up 4 bases, with 13 bases separating them. Here the CDR3 reads CASKSRGGTGELFF. Here the CDR3 DNA reads TGTGCCAGCAAGAGCAGGGGTGGCACCGGGGAGCTGTTTTTT.

Notes on this clone: The junction shows a germline mismatch at one end, possibly a read error. The chain uses TRBV7-9 and TRBJ1-2; 7 bases fit TRBD1. Per the germline V gene, CDR1 is SEHNR and CDR2 is FQNEAQ (reference sequence). CDR3 size: 12 residues. The CDR3 DNA sequence: TGTTCCAGTTGGACCACAGGGGATGGCTACACCTTC. This sequence encodes CSSWTTGDGYTF.

The genes are TRBV7-9 and TRBJ2-5, with TRBD1 matching over 8 bases. Germline V gene lookup returns CDR1 SEHNR and CDR2 FQNEAQ (reference sequence). V lost 5 bases to trimming and J lost 1 base; unmatched junction nucleotides: 12. CDR3 length equals 17 residues. The CDR3 DNA follows: TGTGCCAGCAGCCCACATTGGGACAGGAGGGGCCAAGAGACCCAGTACTTC. This codes for CASSPHWDRRGQETQYF.

The V call is TRBV7-9, the J call TRBJ2-1; 10 positions agree with TRBD1. The J segment lost 2 bases and the V segment lost 5 bases, leaving 3 bases of the junction unmatched. Germline CDR1 and CDR2: SEHNR and FQNEAQ (reference sequence). This CDR3 region has 15 residues. The CDR3 sequence is CASSPDRGPYNEQFF. For the CDR3, the DNA is TGTGCCAGCAGCCCCGACAGGGGGCCCTACAATGAGCAGTTCTTC.

The chain has TRBV11-3 and TRBJ2-1, with 14 bases fitting TRBD2. The V segment lost 6 bases and the J segment 7 bases; nucleotides outside the gene matches: 11. The CDR3 is made up of 17 amino acids. Germline V gene data show CDR1 as SGHNT and CDR2 as YENEEA. The CDR3 loop is CASRPTSGRAPENEQFF. CDR3 DNA: TGTGCCAGCAGGCCGACTAGCGGGAGGGCCCCTGAAAATGAGCAGTTCTTC. The whole variable domain, filled in from reference TRBV11-3 and TRBJ2-1, reads EAGVVQSPRYKIIEKKQPVAFWCNPISGHNTLYWYLQNLGQGPELLIRYENEEAVDDSQLPKDRFSAERLKGVDSTLKIQPAELGDSAVYLCASRPTSGRAPENEQFFGPGTRLTVL.

This clone has only one observation. V gene TRBV10-3 combines with J gene TRBJ2-5, with TRBD1 matching over 10 bases. The trim removed 0 bases at V and 5 bases at J, leaving 9 bases unmatched. Germline lookup yields CDR1 ENHRY and CDR2 SYGVKD. The CDR3 is made up of 17 amino acids. In DNA, the CDR3 is TGTGCCATCAGTGAGTCGACTGGGACAGGGGCTGGGGAGACCCAGTACTTC. Translated: CAISESTGTGAGETQYF.

The chain employs TRBV7-9 and TRBJ2-3; 13 positions agree with TRBD2. Per the germline V gene, CDR1 is SEHNR and CDR2 is FQNEAQ (reference sequence). The CDR3 runs 16 residues. V lost 3 bases and J lost 1; bases outside the gene matches: 1. Written as DNA, the CDR3 is TGTGCCAGCAGCTTCGGACTAGCGGGGGGCACAGATACGCAGTATTTT. Its translation: CASSFGLAGGTDTQYF.

The chain combines TRBV2 with TRBJ1-1; the D gene is possibly TRBD1 (6 bases). V was shortened by 6 bases and J by 0 bases, with 11 bases between the two germline ends. This CDR3 is built from 14 residues. Germline V gene data show CDR1 as SNHLY and CDR2 as FYNNEI. In DNA, the CDR3 is TGTGCCAGCAGCGTGGGACATCTGAACACTGAAGCTTTCTTT. This translates into CASSVGHLNTEAFF. The variable domain in full, with the rest retrieved from reference TRBV2 and TRBJ1-1, is EPEVTQTPSHQVTQMGQEVILRCVPISNHLYFYWYRQILGQKVEFLVSFYNNEISEKSEIFDDQFSVERPDGSNFTLKIRSTKLEDSAMYFCASSVGHLNTEAFFGQGTRLTVV.

The chain joins TRBV27 to TRBJ1-2, with D uncertain. The CDR3 has 14 amino acids. The germline V gene has CDR1 MNHEY and CDR2 SMNVEV (reference sequence). The germline V and J ends were trimmed by 5 bases and 4 bases, with 14 bases remaining between them. In DNA, the CDR3 is TGTGCCAGCAGTCCAACTCCGGGATCCTATGGCTACACCTTC. Translating gives CASSPTPGSYGYTF.

The chain has TRBV9 and TRBJ2-7; 12 nucleotides agree with TRBD1. This CDR3 region has 15 residues. V gave up 0 bases and J gave up 5 bases; unmatched junction bases: 3. Germline values: CDR1 SGDLS, CDR2 YYNGEE. This CDR3 reads CASSVAGTGGDEQYF. CDR3 DNA: TGTGCCAGCAGCGTAGCCGGGACAGGGGGCGACGAGCAGTACTTC.

This chain connects TRBV18 to TRBJ2-2; the match to TRBD1 covers 8 bases. Trimming at V came to 3 bases and at J to 0 bases, leaving 12 bases not matched to a gene. Looked up from germline, CDR1 is KGHSH and CDR2 is LQKENI. The CDR3 has 19 residues. CDR3 residues: CASSPLRTTGGANTGELFF. The CDR3 DNA reads as TGTGCCAGCTCACCTCTCAGGACAACAGGGGGAGCGAACACCGGGGAGCTGTTTTTT.

The chain links TRBV4-1 to TRBJ2-7; D may be TRBD1 (5 bases). Germline CDR1 is MGHRA and CDR2 is YSYEKL. The CDR3 contains 17 residues. Trimming stripped 3 bases from V and 1 base from J, with 19 bases between. The CDR3 sequence: CASSHRRGSAISYEQYF. CDR3 bases: TGCGCCAGCAGCCATCGAAGGGGTTCGGCGATTTCCTACGAGCAGTACTTC.

The gene calls are TRBV19 and TRBJ1-5; perhaps TRBD1 as D (5 bases). The V gene's germline CDR1 is LNHDA and CDR2 SQIVND (reference sequence). This CDR3 has 14 amino acids. Trimming stripped 1 base from V and 3 bases from J, with 7 bases between. The CDR3 protein is CASSIGGPNQPQHF. The CDR3 DNA reads as TGTGCCAGTAGTATAGGGGGCCCCAATCAGCCCCAGCATTTT. The full variable domain, with the rest looked up from reference TRBV19 and TRBJ1-5, is DGGITQSPKYLFRKEGQNVTLSCEQNLNHDAMYWYRQDPGQGLRLIYYSQIVNDFQKGDIAEGYSVSREKKESFPLTVTSAQKNPTAFYLCASSIGGPNQPQHFGDGTRLSIL.

V and J are TRBV6-1 and TRBJ2-5; possible D gene TRBD1, 5 bases. The germline CDR1 and CDR2 sequences are MNHNS and SASEGT. V was clipped by 7 bases and J by 4 bases, with 19 bases between them. The length of the CDR3 is 15 residues. CDR3 in DNA: TGTGCCAGCACCGAGGTTAGGGGCCCAGGAGAGACCCAGTACTTC. This sequence encodes CASTEVRGPGETQYF.

The CDR3 DNA follows: TGTGCCAGCAGCGAGGACAGGGTAGATGGCTACACCTTC. Its protein product is CASSEDRVDGYTF. The V and J genes are TRBV5-4 and TRBJ1-2, with TRBD1 identical over 8 bases. The ends lost 4 bases at V and 6 bases at J; junction bases unmatched: 5. The germline V gene encodes CDR1 SGHNT and CDR2 YYREEE (reference sequence). The CDR3 loop spans 13 amino acids.

The chain carries TRBV5-4 and TRBJ1-1; D possibly corresponds to TRBD1 (6 bases). Germline V gene data show CDR1 as SGHNT and CDR2 as YYREEE (reference sequence). The CDR3 contains 15 residues. V was trimmed by 0 bases and J by 6 bases, leaving 15 bases between them. Here the CDR3 DNA reads TGTGCCAGCAGCTTGGAACAGGGCCTGATCCCTGAAGCTTTCTTT. As protein: CASSLEQGLIPEAFF.

This clone has more than one count but fewer than ten. V usage is TRBV6-5 and J usage is TRBJ1-5; 7 bases agree with TRBD1. CDR1 is MNHEY, CDR2 SVGAGI, per germline. There are 12 residues in the CDR3. Germline trimming cut 6 bases from V and 6 bases from J; bases unmatched to any gene: 2. CDR3 sequence: CASSRQGQPQHF. The DNA of the CDR3 is TGTGCCAGCAGCAGACAGGGTCAGCCCCAGCATTTT.

The genes are TRBV21-1 and TRBJ1-6; the tabulated D call, TRBD1, remains unverified against the DNA. TRBV21-1 is classified as a pseudogene. This CDR3 is 15 amino acids long. The CDR3 coding sequence is TGTGCCAGCAGCCCCCCCGACAGGGGAAGGTCACCCCTCCACTTT. Amino acid sequence: CASSPPDRGRSPLHF.

The chain carries TRBV5-1 and TRBJ1-4, with D possibly being TRBD1 (5 bases). This CDR3 comprises 15 residues. CDR1 is SGHRS, CDR2 YFSETQ, per germline. V shed 2 bases and J shed 2 bases, with 10 bases lying between them. CDR3: CASSFGGGTNEKLFF. In nucleotides, the CDR3 is TGCGCCAGCAGCTTCGGTGGGGGGACTAATGAAAAACTGTTTTTT.